This entry is about one TCR beta chain. Its cognate antigen has yet to be identified. No much larger clonotype is one base removed from it; base qualities were not supplied. The sample's time point, from its label and the paper: about 28 days (+/-7) after the second vaccine dose. AZD1222 recipients whose second dose came at about 4 weeks and those whose second dose came at about 12 weeks were combined into one group, since spike-specific TCR depth and breadth did not differ between the two schedules. The vaccinee samples were drawn from two UK trials, COV001 and COV002, one of which was a single-blind randomized controlled phase 2/3 trial testing AZD1222 (ChAdOx1 nCoV-19) in healthy adults. For TCRbeta chain sequencing, PBMC samples from trial participants were taken at day 0 and at day 28 after the second dose. The CDR3 regions of human TCRbeta chains were subjected to immunosequencing. The source study handled its data this way. TCRs in the repertoires were matched against a reference library of SARS-CoV-2-specific TCRs that had been generated with the MIRA antigen-specificity platform. Breadth meant the fraction of unique TCRs that were SARS-CoV-2-associated, whereas depth meant the fraction of total T cells that were SARS-CoV-2-associated. Using the MIRA data, each spike-specific TCR was assigned both to the spike region to which the TCR was reactive and to a CD4 or CD8 class. Log10-transformed breadth and depth values were compared by one-way ANOVA with Sidak's multiple comparisons tests. The source is immuneACCESS, and TCRdb retained only in-frame sequences with V and J called. Part of the clones is not carried over; for the studies checked, unresolved V genes explain less than half of this, and the remainder is unexplained. V and J calls and clone size come straight from that table; D and trimming were deduced from the DNA. The sample table shows more than 80,000 clones, and 80% to 95% are seen once. 8% of the sample is held by the ten biggest clonotypes.

This record comes from a study of T cell responses to AZD1222 COVID-19 vaccine (dated by TCRdb to the early 2020s). A note on the overall study: A total of 230 to 250 trial participants underwent TCR sequencing, of whom around 200 received two doses of AZD1222 and about 25 received two doses of the MenACWY control vaccine. Trial participants were enrolled by age into 18-55, 56-69 and 70-plus year subgroups, with 148, 28 and 57 TCR-sequenced participants respectively. Beyond this particular receptor, the publication reports: In the small 56-69-year group, the increase in depth fell short of significance, most likely because of low power. CD4 TCRs associated with the vaccine covered the entire spike protein, and the dominant responses were in regions 160-218 and 743-854. Conclusions about previously exposed vaccinees are limited, since just a handful of AZD1222 recipients were seropositive for SARS-CoV-2 at baseline. Participants were mostly white British, with more females than males. The authors suggested clonal diversity may have been underestimated. Reportedly, almost half of the unique spike-specific TCRs recognized epitopes lying outside the regions that are mutated in the B.1.351 and B.1.1.7 variants. After two AZD1222 doses, both the breadth and the depth of spike-specific TCRs were significantly higher than at day 0 and than in MenACWY recipients. No day 14 peak-response samples were available, so repertoires were characterized only after the peak T cell response.

There are 15 amino acids in the CDR3, from cysteine to phenylalanine inclusive. Only the CDR3 DNA stays, 45 bases, in frame from base 1. According to the germline V gene, CDR1 reads SGHVS and CDR2 reads FQNEAQ. V and J are truncated by 4 bases and 4 bases respectively, leaving an intervening sequence of 17 bases. The chain is assembled from TRBV7-8 and TRBJ2-7; a tentative D match to TRBD1 spans 5 bases. This clonotype was obtained from an adult who received the AZD1222 COVID-19 vaccine. Source: peripheral blood, taken 28 days after the second AZD1222 dose. Here is the DNA: TGTGCCAGCAGCTCACAGGTCAATTCAATGTACGAGCAGTACTTC. The encoded protein is CASSSQVNSMYEQYF.